The 7 T cell receptor beta chains presented below share a single source sample, sequenced in a study of blood T cells in healthy people across ages. Then a second PCR, running roughly 6 to 12 cycles, was carried out with a sample-barcoded 5' primer and a J-beta primer mix. TCRdb itself ran the 5' RACE reads through MiXCR, one entry per CDR3 protein. The table records 790,000 or so distinct CDR3 sequences, around three fifths of them present only once. The specimen sequenced was blood. The receptors come from a man aged 35-49 years in good health.

This clonotype has a handful of counts. The gene calls are TRBV20-1 and TRBJ2-7; TRBD2 matches 11 bases. The CDR3 is made up of 15 amino acids. Per the germline V gene, CDR1 is DFQATT and CDR2 is SNEGSKA (reference sequence). With 6 bases clipped from V and 0 bases from J, the junction kept 7 bases outside the gene matches. CDR3 sequence: CSATSGLAGSYEQYF. The CDR3 region has the DNA TGCAGTGCCACAAGCGGACTAGCGGGCTCCTACGAGCAGTACTTC.

CDR3 protein: CASSAGLFETQYF. CDR3 in DNA: TGTGCCAGCAGTGCAGGGCTTTTCGAGACCCAGTACTTC. The chain recombines TRBV6-4 with TRBJ2-7; a possible D gene is TRBD1 (5 bases). The J call may be in error: the DNA end matches TRBJ2-5 better. Germline CDR1 reads MRHNA; CDR2 reads SNTAGT. The CDR3 covers 13 residues.

V gene TRBV7-8 combines with J gene TRBJ2-7, with TRBD2 matching 15 bases. The assigned J gene may be wrong: the sequence end matches TRBJ2-5 better. The CDR3 has 16 amino acids. Per germline, CDR1 SGHVS and CDR2 FQNEAQ. The CDR3 protein is CASSSPGLAGGETQYF. In nucleotides, the CDR3 is TGTGCCAGCAGCTCCCCAGGACTAGCGGGAGGGGAGACCCAGTACTTC.

V is TRBV12-3 or TRBV12-4 and J is TRBJ2-7, with D possibly called TRBD1 or TRBD2 (5 bases each). The J call could be wrong; TRBJ2-5 is a better fit for the DNA end. The CDR3 has 14 amino acids. The CDR3 bases are TGTGCCAGCAGTCTCACGCCGTGGGGGGAGACCCAGTACTTC. It is translated as CASSLTPWGETQYF.

The chain recombines TRBV7-3 with TRBJ1-6, with D perhaps TRBD1 (5 bases). V was clipped by 2 bases and J by 10 bases, with 9 bases between them. This CDR3 is 13 amino acids long. Per germline, CDR1 SGHTA and CDR2 FQGTGA. The CDR3 DNA reads as TGTGCCAGCAGCTTATACCAGGGATCACCCCTCCACTTT. Its translation is CASSLYQGSPLHF.

The chain couples TRBV6-1 to TRBJ2-7, with a weak D call TRBD1 (6 bases). V gave up 6 bases and J gave up 2 bases, with 11 bases separating them. CDR1 is MNHNS, CDR2 SASEGT, per germline. The length of the CDR3 is 13 residues. The CDR3, as DNA: TGTGCCAGCAGACAGGGCTTACCCTACGAGCAGTACTTC. It codes for CASRQGLPYEQYF.

This clonotype appeared a few times. This chain connects TRBV7-3 to TRBJ2-1, with 8 positions matching TRBD2. J was trimmed by 5 bases and V by 6 bases; bases with no gene match: 9. The CDR3 runs 15 residues. CDR1 SGHTA and CDR2 FQGTGA come from the germline V gene. CDR3 sequence: CASSPQAGVNNEQFF. The DNA of the CDR3 is TGTGCCAGCAGTCCCCAAGCGGGAGTGAACAATGAGCAGTTCTTC.